These 21 T cell receptor beta chains were all obtained from the same sample, sequenced in a study of vaccination effects on CD4 cells after COVID-19. Having been cultured for about 10 days, the cells underwent CD4+ T cell isolation. Participants were given two doses of BNT162b2 or mRNA-1273 vaccine. These TCRs are of unknown antigen specificity. Method: immunoSEQ multiplex PCR; TCRdb's copy keeps in-frame clones and lacks some. Among approximately 47,000 clones listed, 60% to 75% were seen once. The starting material was CD4+ T cells from PBMCs cultured without peptide, obtained after COVID-19 vaccination. These receptors originate from a human donor who received a COVID-19 vaccine.

This rearrangement joins TRBV13 to TRBJ2-2; TRBD2 matches at 9 bases. Per germline, CDR1 PRHDT and CDR2 FYEKMQ (reference sequence). After removal of 5 bases from V and 6 bases from J, the junction contained 10 bases not matched to a gene. The CDR3 is 16 amino acids. In DNA form, the CDR3 reads TGTGCCAGCAGCGAAGCCGGGACTAGCAGTCCCGGGGAGCTGTTTTTT. Translating it yields CASSEAGTSSPGELFF.

This chain links TRBV5-1 with TRBJ2-7; D is ambiguous. The V gene lost 4 bases and the J gene lost 3 bases, with 8 bases spanning the gap. Germline values: CDR1 SGHRS, CDR2 YFSETQ. This CDR3 spans 12 amino acids. DNA for the CDR3: TGCGCCAGCAGCCAACAGAACTACGAGCAGTACTTC. Translating it yields CASSQQNYEQYF. Supplemented by reference TRBV5-1 and TRBJ2-7, the full variable domain reads KAGVTQTPRYLIKTRGQQVTLSCSPISGHRSVSWYQQTPGQGLQFLFEYFSETQRNKGNFPGRFSGRQFSNSRSEMNVSTLELGDSALYLCASSQQNYEQYFGPGTRLTVT.

J is TRBJ2-7 and V is TRBV4-1, with a tentative D call TRBD2 (5 bases). CDR3 length: 16 amino acids. The germline gives CDR1 MGHRA, CDR2 YSYEKL. V shed 0 bases and J shed 0 bases, with 12 bases lying between them. CDR3 coding DNA: TGCGCCAGCAGCCAAGATAATAGCGCCTTCTCCTACGAGCAGTACTTC. Its protein product is CASSQDNSAFSYEQYF.

The rearrangement joins TRBV6-5 to TRBJ2-2, with D possibly matching TRBD2 (6 bases). V was clipped by 7 bases and J by 0 bases, with 12 bases between them. Germline V gene data show CDR1 as MNHEY and CDR2 as SVGAGI. The CDR3 extends over 15 amino acids. The CDR3 is CASNPGGANTGELFF. The CDR3 DNA follows: TGTGCCAGCAACCCCGGAGGGGCGAACACCGGGGAGCTGTTTTTT.

The chain is built from TRBV5-1 and TRBJ1-3; TRBD1 matches 8 bases. CDR1 is SGHRS and CDR2 is YFSETQ in the germline V gene. This CDR3 has 18 residues. Trimming removed 0 bases from V and 0 bases from J; junction bases left unmatched: 8. The CDR3 spells CASSLGPPGQDSGNTIYF. The CDR3 bases are TGCGCCAGCAGCTTGGGGCCCCCGGGACAGGACTCTGGAAACACCATATATTTT.

The chain joins TRBV5-1 to TRBJ2-2, with 7 bases fitting TRBD2. Germline CDR1 is SGHRS and CDR2 is YFSETQ. The CDR3 spans 15 residues. The V segment lost 4 bases and the J segment 4 bases; nucleotides outside the gene matches: 7. The CDR3 here is CASSPEVAGTGELFF. The CDR3 DNA reads as TGCGCCAGCAGCCCGGAGGTAGCGGGCACCGGGGAGCTGTTTTTT.

The genes are TRBV9 and TRBJ2-2, with D perhaps TRBD1 or TRBD2 (6 bases each). Germline-derived CDR1 and CDR2 are SGDLS and YYNGEE. The CDR3 runs to 18 residues. V shed 0 bases and J shed 4 bases, with 19 bases lying between them. CDR3: CASSVESTGRLGTGELFF. CDR3 sequence (DNA): TGTGCCAGCAGCGTAGAATCTACAGGGAGGTTGGGCACCGGGGAGCTGTTTTTT.

The genes are TRBV11-2 and TRBJ2-2, with 10 bases matching TRBD2. This CDR3 has 14 amino acids. Trimming took 7 bases from V and 7 from J; bases not matched to a gene: 6. CDR1 is SGHAT, CDR2 FQNNGV, per germline. CDR3 DNA: TGTGCCAGCACAGGGACTAGCGCCGACGGGGAGCTGTTTTTT. This encodes CASTGTSADGELFF. Supplemented by reference TRBV11-2 and TRBJ2-2, the full variable domain reads EAGVAQSPRYKIIEKRQSVAFWCNPISGHATLYWYQQILGQGPKLLIQFQNNGVVDDSQLPKDRFSAERLKGVDSTLKIQPAKLEDSAVYLCASTGTSADGELFFGEGSRLTVL.

This clone occurred a few times. The chain links TRBV10-3 to TRBJ2-3; the D is unclear. Trimming left V 7 bases short and J 0 bases short, with 8 bases between. From germline, CDR1 is ENHRY and CDR2 SYGVKD. The CDR3 length is 13 residues. This CDR3 is CAITATSTDTQYF. CDR3 DNA: TGTGCCATCACTGCCACTAGCACAGATACGCAGTATTTT.

The chain recombines TRBV6-5 with TRBJ2-1; TRBD2 matches 10 bases. The CDR3 is 16 residues long. Germline CDR1 is MNHEY and CDR2 is SVGAGI. V was pared by 0 bases and J by 6 bases, with 5 bases of the junction left unmatched. CDR3 in amino acids: CASSYSSGGLRNEQFF. The CDR3 DNA is TGTGCCAGCAGTTACTCTAGCGGGGGGTTGCGCAATGAGCAGTTCTTC.

CDR3 amino acids: CSVDPRVNYGYTF. CDR3 nucleotides: TGCAGCGTTGATCCCAGGGTAAACTATGGCTACACCTTC. The J gene is TRBJ1-2, the V gene TRBV29-1; tentatively, D is TRBD1 (5 bases). The germline CDR1 and CDR2 sequences are SQVTM and ANQGSEA. The CDR3 loop spans 13 amino acids. The V end was cut by 3 bases, the J end by 2 bases, with 10 bases between.

The chain uses TRBV18 and TRBJ1-1; D gene ambiguous. The ends were cut back, 3 bases at V and 0 bases at J, with 8 bases in the middle. Germline values: CDR1 KGHSH, CDR2 LQKENI. This CDR3 has 14 residues. In DNA form, the CDR3 reads TGTGCCAGCTCACCGACGGGGATGAACACTGAAGCTTTCTTT. This encodes CASSPTGMNTEAFF. Full variable domain (outside the CDR3, taken from reference TRBV18 and TRBJ1-1): NAGVMQNPRHLVRRRGQEARLRCSPMKGHSHVYWYRQLPEEGLKFMVYLQKENIIDESGMPKERFSAEFPKEGPSILRIQQVVRGDSAAYFCASSPTGMNTEAFFGQGTRLTVV.

There are a few counts of this clone. V usage is TRBV19 and J usage is TRBJ2-7, with D unclear. CDR3 length equals 11 residues. Germline V lookup: CDR1 LNHDA, CDR2 SQIVND (reference sequence). V was trimmed by 6 bases and J by 4 bases, leaving 7 bases between them. The CDR3 protein is CASSNSYEQYF. CDR3 in DNA: TGTGCCAGTAGCAATTCTTACGAGCAGTACTTC.

In this sample, this clone turned up once. The V call is TRBV19, the J call TRBJ1-6; D gene unclear. With 5 bases removed from V and 9 bases from J, the gap between germline ends came to 17 bases. The CDR3 is 15 residues long. CDR1 and CDR2 (germline): LNHDA, SQIVND (reference sequence). CDR3 region: CASSPQTAAGSPLHF. The CDR3 nucleotides are TGTGCCAGTAGTCCGCAGACGGCAGCAGGTTCACCCCTCCACTTT.

The table lists this clone with a few counts. This rearrangement joins TRBV6-5 to TRBJ1-3; a possible D gene is TRBD1 (5 bases). This CDR3 spans 16 amino acids. The germline V and J ends were trimmed by 0 bases and 2 bases, with 11 bases remaining between them. The germline CDR1 and CDR2 sequences are MNHEY and SVGAGI. The CDR3 DNA is TGTGCCAGCAGTTACTCTATCTGGGGCACTGGAAACACCATATATTTT. Amino acids: CASSYSIWGTGNTIYF.

V is TRBV19 and J is TRBJ2-7; D unresolved. CDR3 length: 12 amino acids. The germline V and J ends were trimmed by 2 bases and 2 bases, with 4 bases remaining between them. Germline values: CDR1 LNHDA, CDR2 SQIVND (reference sequence). CDR3 DNA sequence: TGTGCCAGTAGTATAAGGCCCTACGAGCAGTACTTC. As protein: CASSIRPYEQYF.

This chain joins TRBV12-3 or TRBV12-4 and TRBJ1-6; TRBD1 aligns across 9 bases. The CDR3 spans 13 residues. The V segment lost 8 bases and the J segment 7 bases; nucleotides outside the gene matches: 3. CDR3 in amino acids: CASRDRENSPLHF. The DNA for the CDR3 is TGTGCCAGCCGGGACAGGGAAAATTCACCCCTCCACTTT.

The CDR3 loop reads CASYHLGGYTF. The CDR3, as DNA: TGTGCCAGTTACCATCTGGGTGGCTACACCTTC. This chain joins TRBV6-5 and TRBJ1-2; no clear D. The CDR3 loop spans 11 amino acids. CDR1 is MNHEY, CDR2 SVGAGI, per germline. The V end was cut by 9 bases, the J end by 7 bases, with 12 bases between.

V gene TRBV9 combines with J gene TRBJ2-1, with D perhaps TRBD1 (8 bases). This CDR3 contains 15 residues. Deletions cut 0 bases from V and 7 bases from J, with 14 bases between. Germline-derived CDR1 and CDR2 are SGDLS and YYNGEE. CDR3 coding DNA: TGTGCCAGCAGCGTAGGGACACAGGGGGGGAATGAGCAGTTCTTC. Encoded protein: CASSVGTQGGNEQFF.

This chain joins TRBV4-2 and TRBJ2-2; weak D call: TRBD2 (7 bases). Trimming took 4 bases from V and 4 from J, leaving 16 bases between them. The CDR3 is 16 amino acids. Germline V CDR1 and CDR2: LGHNA, YNFKEQ. As DNA, the CDR3 is TGTGCCAGCAGCCCCTCGAGGAGGGGGGGCACCGGGGAGCTGTTTTTT. It encodes CASSPSRRGGTGELFF.

The chain couples TRBV20-1 to TRBJ1-6; 7 bases are a match to TRBD1. CDR1 and CDR2 (germline): DFQATT, SNEGSKA (reference sequence). The CDR3 is 15 residues long. Trimming cost V 3 bases and J 8 bases; bases outside gene matches: 10. The CDR3 reads CSASGGGGGDSPLHF. Written as DNA, the CDR3 is TGCAGTGCTAGTGGAGGAGGAGGGGGCGATTCACCCCTCCACTTT.